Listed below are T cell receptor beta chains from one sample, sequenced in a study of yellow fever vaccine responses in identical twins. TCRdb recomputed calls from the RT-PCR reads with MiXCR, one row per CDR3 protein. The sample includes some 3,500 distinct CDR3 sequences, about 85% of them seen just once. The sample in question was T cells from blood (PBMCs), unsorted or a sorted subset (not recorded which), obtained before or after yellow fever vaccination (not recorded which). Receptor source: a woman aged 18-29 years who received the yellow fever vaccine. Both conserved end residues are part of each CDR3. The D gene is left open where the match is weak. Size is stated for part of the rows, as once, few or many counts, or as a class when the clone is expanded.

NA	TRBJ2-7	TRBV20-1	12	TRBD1	CSVRGQDYEQYF	TGCAGTGTACGTGGACAGGACTACGAGCAGTACTTC
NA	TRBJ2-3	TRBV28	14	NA	CASSSTSSTDTQYF	TGTGCCAGCAGCTCAACATCTAGCACAGATACGCAGTATTTT
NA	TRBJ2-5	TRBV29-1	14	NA	CSVESWQYQDTQYF	TGCAGCGTTGAATCTTGGCAGTACCAAGATACCCAGTACTTC
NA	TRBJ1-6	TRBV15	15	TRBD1	CATTRSRDRNSPLHF	TGTGCCACCACCCGATCCCGGGACAGGAATTCACCCCTCCACTTT
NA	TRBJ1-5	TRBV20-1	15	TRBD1	CSAHDSRDRNQPQHF	TGCAGTGCTCACGATTCACGGGACAGGAATCAGCCCCAGCATTTT
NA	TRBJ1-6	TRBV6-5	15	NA	CASSYAESYNSPLHF	TGTGCCAGCAGTTACGCAGAATCCTATAATTCACCCCTCCACTTT
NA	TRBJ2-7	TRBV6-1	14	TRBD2	CASRSSGGTYEQYF	TGTGCCAGCAGATCTAGCGGGGGAACCTACGAGCAGTACTTC
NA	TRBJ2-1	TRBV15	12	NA	CATSTQYNEQFF	TGTGCCACCAGCACCCAATACAATGAGCAGTTCTTC
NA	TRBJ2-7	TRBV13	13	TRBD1	CAGKRDSSYEQYF	TGTGCCGGAAAGAGGGACAGCTCCTACGAGCAGTACTTC
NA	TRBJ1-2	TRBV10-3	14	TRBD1	CAINDRGNFSGYTF	TGTGCCATCAACGACAGGGGAAACTTTAGTGGCTACACCTTC
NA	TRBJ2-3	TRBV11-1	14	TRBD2	CASSFGGSTDTQYF	TGTGCCAGCAGCTTCGGGGGGAGCACAGATACGCAGTATTTT
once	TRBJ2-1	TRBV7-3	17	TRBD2	CASSLTGGLAGAGEQFF	TGTGCCAGCAGCTTAACCGGGGGACTAGCGGGAGCGGGTGAGCAGTTCTTC
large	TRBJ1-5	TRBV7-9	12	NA	CASSPGDQPQHF	TGTGCCAGCAGCCCGGGAGATCAGCCCCAGCATTTT
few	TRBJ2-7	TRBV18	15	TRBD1	CASSPTGQSSYEQYF	TGTGCCAGCTCACCTACGGGACAGAGCTCCTACGAGCAGTACTTC
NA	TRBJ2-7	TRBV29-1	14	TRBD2	CSAYSGTSDYEQYF	TGCAGCGCCTACTCCGGGACTAGCGATTACGAGCAGTACTTC
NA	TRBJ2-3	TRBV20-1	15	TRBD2	CSARESGRIADTQYF	TGCAGTGCTAGAGAAAGCGGGAGGATTGCAGATACGCAGTATTTT
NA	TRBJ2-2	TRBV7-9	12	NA	CASSLSDGELFF	TGTGCCAGCAGCTTAAGTGACGGGGAGCTGTTTTTT
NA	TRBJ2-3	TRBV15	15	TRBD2	CATSKKLAGIDTQYF	TGTGCCACCAGCAAGAAACTAGCGGGGATAGATACGCAGTATTTT
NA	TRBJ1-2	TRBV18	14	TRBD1	CASSPGGGDYGYTF	TGTGCCAGCTCACCAGGAGGGGGCGACTATGGCTACACCTTC
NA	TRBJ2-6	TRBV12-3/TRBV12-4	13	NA	CASTLSGANVLTF	TGTGCCAGCACCCTCTCTGGGGCCAACGTCCTGACTTTC
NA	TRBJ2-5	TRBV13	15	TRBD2	CASSGTSGPKETQYF	TGTGCCAGCTCTGGGACTAGCGGGCCAAAAGAGACCCAGTACTTC
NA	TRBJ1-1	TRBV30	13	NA	CAWSTAGWTEAFF	TGTGCCTGGAGTACGGCAGGGTGGACTGAAGCTTTCTTT
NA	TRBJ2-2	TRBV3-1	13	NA	CASSQVSAGELFF	TGTGCCAGCAGCCAAGTAAGCGCCGGGGAGCTGTTTTTT
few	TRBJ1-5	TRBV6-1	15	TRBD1	CASSVQGASNQPQHF	TGTGCCAGCAGTGTACAGGGGGCTAGCAATCAGCCCCAGCATTTT
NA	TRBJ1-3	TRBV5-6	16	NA	CASSLGQMLSGNTIYF	TGTGCCAGCAGCTTGGGACAGATGCTCTCTGGAAACACCATATATTTT
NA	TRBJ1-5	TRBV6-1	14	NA	CASSATWGRQPQHF	TGTGCCAGCAGTGCGACCTGGGGGAGGCAGCCCCAGCATTTT
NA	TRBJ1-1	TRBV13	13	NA	CASSEMRNTEAFF	TGTGCCAGCAGCGAGATGCGAAACACTGAAGCTTTCTTT
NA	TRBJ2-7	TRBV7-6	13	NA	CASSLRDGGEQYF	TGTGCCAGCAGCCTTAGGGACGGAGGAGAGCAGTACTTC
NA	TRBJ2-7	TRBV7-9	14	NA	CASSLGVGTYEQYF	TGTGCCAGCAGCTTAGGGGTGGGTACCTACGAGCAGTACTTC
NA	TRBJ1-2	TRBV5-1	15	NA	CASSLVGSLNYGYTF	TGCGCCAGCAGCTTGGTTGGGTCACTTAACTATGGCTACACCTTC
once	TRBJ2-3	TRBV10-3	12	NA	CATSLGADTQYF	TGTGCCACCAGCCTCGGGGCAGATACGCAGTATTTT
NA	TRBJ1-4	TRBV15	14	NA	CATSRGDLTEKLFF	TGTGCCACCAGCAGAGGTGATCTAACTGAAAAACTGTTTTTT
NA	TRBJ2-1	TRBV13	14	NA	CASSLGQVGSEQFF	TGTGCCAGCAGCTTAGGACAGGTCGGGAGTGAGCAGTTCTTC
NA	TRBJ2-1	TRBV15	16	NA	CATSGYRAVTYNEQFF	TGTGCCACCAGCGGATACAGGGCGGTGACCTACAATGAGCAGTTCTTC